One T cell receptor (beta chain) is described in this entry. The record originates from a study of blood T cells in healthy people across ages. Through a sample-barcoded 5' primer and a J-beta primer mix, a second PCR was run for about 6 to 11 cycles. TCRdb reanalysed the 5' RACE reads using MiXCR and keeps one entry per CDR3 protein. The profile shows roughly 900,000 distinct CDR3 sequences, 25% to 35% of them singletons. This CDR3 has 15 residues. Germline V CDR1 and CDR2: SGHRS, YFSETQ. Trimming left V 4 bases short and J 7 bases short, with 20 bases between. The chain is built from TRBV5-1 and TRBJ1-1; possibly TRBD1 for D (6 bases). This receptor was obtained from a woman at least 80 years old in good health. Sample: blood. Written as DNA, the CDR3 is TGCGCCAGCAGCCCTGAACGGACAGAGTACATTGAAGCTTTCTTT. Translated: CASSPERTEYIEAFF.